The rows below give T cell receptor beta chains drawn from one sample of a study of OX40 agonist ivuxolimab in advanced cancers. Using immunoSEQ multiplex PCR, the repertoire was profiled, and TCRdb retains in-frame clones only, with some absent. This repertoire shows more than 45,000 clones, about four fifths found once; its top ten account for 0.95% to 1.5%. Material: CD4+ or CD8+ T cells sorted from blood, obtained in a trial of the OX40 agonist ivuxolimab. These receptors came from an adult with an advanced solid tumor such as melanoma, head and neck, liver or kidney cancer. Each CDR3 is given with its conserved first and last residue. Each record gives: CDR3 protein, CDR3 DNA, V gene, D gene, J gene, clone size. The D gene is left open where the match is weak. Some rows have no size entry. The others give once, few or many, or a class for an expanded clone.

CASSRRGITEAFF | TGTGCCAGTAGTAGGAGGGGTATCACTGAAGCTTTCTTT | TRBV19 | NA | TRBJ1-1 | NA
CASSEGYGESGSPLHF | TGCGCCAGCAGTGAGGGATATGGGGAATCGGGCTCACCCCTCCACTTT | TRBV10-1 | NA | TRBJ1-6 | NA
CASSKLAYNEQFF | TGTGCCAGTAGTAAGCTAGCCTACAATGAGCAGTTCTTC | TRBV19 | NA | TRBJ2-1 | NA
CASSVQAEDYGYTF | TGTGCCAGCAGCGTTCAAGCGGAAGACTATGGCTACACCTTC | TRBV11-2 | NA | TRBJ1-2 | NA
CAISSAGTNSYEQYF | TGTGCCATCAGTTCCGCTGGGACAAACTCCTACGAGCAGTACTTC | TRBV10-3 | NA | TRBJ2-7 | NA
CASTRTGFDSPLHF | TGTGCCAGTACCCGGACAGGTTTTGATTCACCCCTCCACTTT | TRBV19 | TRBD1 | TRBJ1-6 | NA
CASSQGILQPQHF | TGTGCCAGCAGCCAGGGTATACTTCAGCCCCAGCATTTT | TRBV10-3 | NA | TRBJ1-5 | NA
CASSEGGQGGETQYF | TGTGCCAGCAGTGAAGGGGGACAGGGCGGAGAGACCCAGTACTTC | TRBV2 | TRBD1 | TRBJ2-5 | few
CASSPTLTNQETQYF | TGTGCCAGCAGTCCGACTTTGACCAACCAAGAGACCCAGTACTTC | TRBV6-5 | NA | TRBJ2-5 | few
CASTTGREQYF | TGTGCCAGCACGACAGGGAGAGAGCAGTACTTC | TRBV27 | TRBD1 | TRBJ2-7 | NA
CASSFGGAYEQYF | TGTGCCAGTAGTTTTGGGGGGGCCTACGAGCAGTACTTC | TRBV19 | TRBD2 | TRBJ2-7 | NA
CATSRGLQMRNSPLHF | TGTGCCACCAGCAGGGGACTCCAAATGAGGAATTCACCCCTCCACTTT | TRBV15 | NA | TRBJ1-6 | few
CASSPGTEYTF | TGTGCCAGCAGCCCCGGGACCGAGTACACCTTC | TRBV7-9 | NA | TRBJ1-2 | few
CASRPERSGEQFF | TGTGCCAGCAGACCAGAACGCTCCGGTGAGCAGTTCTTC | TRBV7-9 | NA | TRBJ2-1 | NA
CASRQDTGANVLTF | TGCGCCAGCAGACAGGACACTGGGGCCAACGTCCTGACTTTC | TRBV5-1 | NA | TRBJ2-6 | NA
CASSQTGTGQETQYF | TGCGCCAGCAGCCAAACAGGGACAGGCCAAGAGACCCAGTACTTC | TRBV4-1 | TRBD1 | TRBJ2-5 | NA
CASSLSRLAGGGIQYF | TGTGCCAGCAGTTTATCGAGGCTAGCGGGGGGGGGCATTCAGTACTTC | TRBV27 | TRBD2 | TRBJ2-4 | NA
CASSQLVALRFRETQYF | TGTGCCAGCAGCCAACTAGTGGCGTTGAGGTTCAGGGAGACCCAGTACTTC | TRBV13 | NA | TRBJ2-5 | NA
CASSRSGAYNEQFF | TGTGCCAGCAGCCGGAGCGGGGCTTACAATGAGCAGTTCTTC | TRBV7-6 | TRBD2 | TRBJ2-1 | NA
CASSTGTANTEAFF | TGTGCCAGCAGCACCGGGACAGCGAACACTGAAGCTTTCTTT | TRBV5-4 | TRBD1 | TRBJ1-1 | NA
CASSLAGSKDTQYF | TGTGCCAGCAGCTTAGCAGGGTCCAAAGATACGCAGTATTTT | TRBV7-9 | NA | TRBJ2-3 | NA
CASRGTGENQPQHF | TGTGCCAGCAGGGGGACAGGGGAAAATCAGCCCCAGCATTTT | TRBV2 | TRBD1 | TRBJ1-5 | once
CASSLAETVGRRSEQYF | TGTGCCAGCAGCTTGGCCGAGACAGTTGGCCGCCGGAGCGAGCAGTACTTC | TRBV5-4 | NA | TRBJ2-7 | NA
CAWRRRTYNSPLHF | TGTGCCTGGAGACGGCGGACCTATAATTCACCCCTCCACTTT | TRBV30 | NA | TRBJ1-6 | NA
CASSPTYNIAGGQETQYF | TGTGCCAGCAGCCCAACTTATAATATAGCGGGAGGGCAAGAGACCCAGTACTTC | TRBV11-3 | TRBD2 | TRBJ2-5 | NA
CASSFNTRGRNYGYTF | TGTGCCAGCAGTTTTAATACCAGGGGGCGCAACTATGGCTACACCTTC | TRBV6-5 | TRBD1 | TRBJ1-2 | NA
CASSAPPGPLKHLAKNIQYF | TGTGCCAGCAGTGCGCCGCCGGGACCGCTCAAGCATTTAGCCAAAAACATTCAGTACTTC | TRBV27 | NA | TRBJ2-4 | NA
CASSPRVGGETQYF | TGTGCCAGCTCACCCCGCGTCGGGGGCGAGACCCAGTACTTC | TRBV18 | NA | TRBJ2-5 | NA
CASSYSGGETQYF | TGTGCCAGCAGTTACTCGGGTGGGGAGACCCAGTACTTC | TRBV6-6 | NA | TRBJ2-5 | NA
CASSLSTGRNQPQHF | TGCGCCAGCAGCTTGAGCACAGGGAGAAATCAGCCCCAGCATTTT | TRBV5-1 | NA | TRBJ1-5 | NA
CASSLTGLVQFF | TGTGCCAGCTCTCTGACGGGGTTGGTTCAGTTCTTC | TRBV7-9 | NA | TRBJ2-1 | NA
CASSFLAGDTGELFF | TGTGCCAGCAGCTTCTTGGCGGGAGACACCGGGGAGCTGTTTTTT | TRBV7-3 | TRBD2 | TRBJ2-2 | NA